These 19 T cell receptor beta chains were sequenced from one sample in a study of T-cell reconstitution after alpha-beta-depleted transplantation in children. Unique molecular identifiers were incorporated into the prepared TCRbeta library. TCRdb passed the PCR reads through MiXCR, listing each CDR3 protein once. This table has 440,000 or so distinct CDR3 sequences, 43% appearing once. The material was PBMCs, obtained before TCRalphabeta/CD19-depleted stem cell transplant. These receptor sequences come from a girl aged 2-9 years with aplastic anemia, due to receive a stem cell transplant.

This clonotype has more than one count but fewer than ten. Here the CDR3 DNA reads TGCAGTGCTAGAGATCCTATTGCCGCGACGGAGGGCTACACCTTC. This sequence encodes CSARDPIAATEGYTF. The gene calls are TRBV20-1 and TRBJ1-2, with D uncertain. V lost 0 bases and J 8 bases, leaving 19 bases between the germline ends. Germline loops: CDR1 DFQATT, CDR2 SNEGSKA (reference sequence). This CDR3 has 15 amino acids.

The rearrangement links TRBV7-9 to TRBJ1-1; the match to TRBD1 covers 8 bases. J lost 1 base, V lost 3 bases, and 10 bases had no gene match. The CDR3 covers 17 residues. The germline CDR1 and CDR2 sequences are SEHNR and FQNEAQ (reference sequence). This CDR3 is CASSFGAGGAENTEAFF. The CDR3 DNA sequence: TGTGCCAGCAGCTTTGGGGCAGGGGGCGCGGAGAACACTGAAGCTTTCTTT.

This sequence joins TRBV20-1 and TRBJ2-3; D is uncertain. This CDR3 has 11 residues. Per the germline V gene, CDR1 is DFQATT and CDR2 is SNEGSKA (reference sequence). Trimming shortened V by 6 bases and J by 6 bases, and 10 bases separated the two germline ends. The CDR3 region is CSARTEDTQYF. The CDR3 nucleotides are TGCAGTGCCAGGACCGAGGATACGCAGTATTTT.

There are a few counts of this clonotype. In DNA form, the CDR3 reads TGCGCCAGCAGCTTCCGGACTAGCGGATTCCAAGAGACCCAGTACTTC. Residues: CASSFRTSGFQETQYF. The chain joins TRBV5-1 to TRBJ2-5; TRBD2 agrees at 10 bases. This CDR3 is 16 amino acids long. Losses at the gene ends were 2 bases for V and 1 base for J; bases not matched to a gene: 5. Per the germline V gene, CDR1 is SGHRS and CDR2 is YFSETQ.

This sequence joins TRBV9 and TRBJ2-1; 10 nucleotides line up with TRBD2. Germline values: CDR1 SGDLS, CDR2 YYNGEE. The CDR3 is 16 residues long. Losses at the gene ends were 2 bases for V and 7 bases for J; bases not matched to a gene: 9. The CDR3, as DNA: TGTGCCAGCAGCGTTAGGGCTAGCGGGAGTTGGAATGAGCAGTTCTTC. It yields the protein CASSVRASGSWNEQFF. Drawing the rest from reference TRBV9 and TRBJ2-1, the complete variable domain is DSGVTQTPKHLITATGQRVTLRCSPRSGDLSVYWYQQSLDQGLQFLIQYYNGEERAKGNILERFSAQQFPDLHSELNLSSLELGDSALYFCASSVRASGSWNEQFFGPGTRLTVL.

V is TRBV20-1 and J is TRBJ1-2; D is unclear. This CDR3 comprises 11 residues. Germline-derived CDR1 and CDR2 are DFQATT and SNEGSKA (reference sequence). Trimming shortened V by 7 bases and J by 2 bases, and 8 bases separated the two germline ends. CDR3 protein: CSVGRNYGYTF. The CDR3 nucleotides are TGCAGTGTGGGCCGGAACTATGGCTACACCTTC.

The V and J genes are TRBV29-1 and TRBJ2-5; 7 nucleotides line up with TRBD2. After removal of 7 bases from V and 5 bases from J, the junction contained 13 bases not matched to a gene. CDR1 is SQVTM and CDR2 is ANQGSEA in the germline V gene. This CDR3 has 14 amino acids. This CDR3 reads CSAITSEMLETQYF. CDR3 in DNA: TGCAGCGCCATTACTAGCGAAATGTTGGAGACCCAGTACTTC. The variable domain in full, completed from reference TRBV29-1 and TRBJ2-5, reads SAVISQKPSRDICQRGTSLTIQCQVDSQVTMMFWYRQQPGQSLTLIATANQGSEATYESGFVIDKFPISRPNLTFSTLTVSNMSPEDSSIYLCSAITSEMLETQYFGPGTRLLVL.

Turning to this clonotype: One end of the junction does not line up with germline, which may come from a read error. The rearrangement joins TRBV20-1 to TRBJ2-1, with a tentative D call TRBD1 (6 bases). This CDR3 is 9 amino acids long. Germline-derived CDR1 and CDR2 are DFQATT and SNEGSKA (reference sequence). The CDR3 here is CSARGTADF. The CDR3 DNA is TGCAGTGCTAGAGGGACAGCTGATTTC.

This clonotype appeared a few times. This chain connects TRBV9 to TRBJ2-5, with 10 bases matching TRBD2. CDR3 size: 16 residues. Trimming at V came to 0 bases and at J to 1 base, leaving 3 bases not matched to a gene. Germline CDR1 and CDR2: SGDLS and YYNGEE. In DNA form, the CDR3 reads TGTGCCAGCAGCGTAGCTAGCGGGAGCTCCCAAGAGACCCAGTACTTC. Its translation is CASSVASGSSQETQYF.

The chain links TRBV20-1 to TRBJ2-5; 9 positions match TRBD1. The CDR3 loop spans 16 amino acids. The V gene's germline CDR1 is DFQATT and CDR2 SNEGSKA (reference sequence). J was trimmed by 2 bases and V by 7 bases; bases with no gene match: 14. CDR3 bases: TGCAGTGTCAGGGGCCGGGACAGGGTTTTTCAAGAGACCCAGTACTTC. Translated: CSVRGRDRVFQETQYF.

The chain recombines TRBV24-1 with TRBJ2-3; 10 bases agree with TRBD1. The CDR3 runs 19 residues. After removal of 1 base from V and 3 bases from J, the junction contained 12 bases not matched to a gene. Germline CDR1 is KGHDR and CDR2 is SFDVKD. This CDR3 reads CATSDFRGQGKTETDTQYF. The CDR3 DNA follows: TGTGCCACCAGTGATTTTAGGGGACAGGGGAAGACGGAGACAGATACGCAGTATTTT.

This sequence joins TRBV7-9 and TRBJ2-3; no clear D. Trimming left V 6 bases short and J 4 bases short, with 17 bases between. The CDR3 consists of 15 residues. The V gene's germline CDR1 is SEHNR and CDR2 FQNEAQ (reference sequence). CDR3 region: CASSTALSSADTQYF. CDR3 in DNA: TGTGCCAGCAGTACCGCACTGTCCTCGGCAGATACGCAGTATTTT.

This clonotype was counted a few times. The rearrangement links TRBV7-3 to TRBJ2-5, with D perhaps matching TRBD1 (6 bases). Trimming took 1 base from V and 5 from J, leaving 17 bases between them. Germline values: CDR1 SGHTA, CDR2 FQGTGA. The CDR3 has 16 residues. Here the CDR3 reads CASSLMGTDSSETQYF. CDR3 DNA sequence: TGTGCCAGCAGCTTAATGGGGACGGACAGTTCGGAGACCCAGTACTTC.

J is TRBJ2-7 and V is TRBV29-1, with 7 bases fitting TRBD2. CDR1 SQVTM and CDR2 ANQGSEA come from the germline V gene. The CDR3 totals 13 residues. Losses at the gene ends were 1 base for V and 3 bases for J; bases not matched to a gene: 3. The CDR3, as DNA: TGCAGCGTTGAAGGGGCTAGCGGCTACGAGCAGTACTTC. Protein product: CSVEGASGYEQYF.

This clonotype has a single count. This rearrangement joins TRBV5-1 to TRBJ2-2, with TRBD2 identical over 11 bases. V was clipped by 4 bases and J by 6 bases; unmatched bases: 5. Germline loops: CDR1 SGHRS, CDR2 YFSETQ. This CDR3 has 15 amino acids. CDR3 nucleotides: TGCGCCAGCAGCCCTACTAGCGGGAGCGCCGGGGAGCTGTTTTTT. Translated, it gives CASSPTSGSAGELFF.

This clonotype was counted many times. The V call is TRBV10-3, the J call TRBJ1-6; D might be TRBD1 (6 bases). The CDR3 consists of 13 residues. Germline loops: CDR1 ENHRY, CDR2 SYGVKD. V lost 7 bases and J 10 bases, leaving 14 bases between the germline ends. CDR3 sequence reads: CAINTGRRSPLHF. CDR3 sequence (DNA): TGTGCCATCAACACAGGGCGGAGGTCACCCCTCCACTTT.

This clonotype was seen many times. The chain is built from TRBV5-1 and TRBJ2-1, with a weak D call TRBD2 (6 bases). CDR3 size: 13 residues. V was shortened by 7 bases and J by 4 bases, with 12 bases between the two germline ends. Germline lookup yields CDR1 SGHRS and CDR2 YFSETQ. The CDR3 sequence: CASGGNSYNEQFF. The CDR3 bases are TGCGCCAGCGGGGGGAATTCTTACAATGAGCAGTTCTTC.

The chain combines TRBV29-1 with TRBJ2-5; no clear D gene. The ends were cut back, 4 bases at V and 2 bases at J, with 11 bases in the middle. This CDR3 region has 13 residues. Germline V lookup: CDR1 SQVTM, CDR2 ANQGSEA. Here the CDR3 reads CSVVVYSQETQYF. Written as DNA, the CDR3 is TGCAGCGTTGTTGTATATTCTCAAGAGACCCAGTACTTC.

V usage is TRBV6-1 and J usage is TRBJ2-7; D perhaps matches TRBD2 (5 bases). V was shortened by 6 bases and J by 4 bases, with 22 bases between the two germline ends. Germline V gene sequence: CDR1 MNHNS, CDR2 SASEGT. CDR3 length equals 16 residues. CDR3 loop: CASSRTLSGSRYEQYF. In nucleotides, the CDR3 is TGTGCCAGCAGCCGTACACTCAGCGGAAGTAGGTACGAGCAGTACTTC.